Listed below are T cell receptor beta chains from one sample, sequenced in a study of CD8 T cells in Susac syndrome. TCRdb processed the immunoSEQ multiplex PCR reads anew with MiXCR; each CDR3 protein has one entry. The sample contains 140,000 to 150,000 distinct CDR3 sequences, roughly 94% of which appear only once. Sample: CD4+ T cells from PBMCs. Receptors were obtained from a human donor in good health. Both conserved end residues are part of each CDR3. A D gene is named only where the DNA matches it firmly. Where a row states a size, it is once, few, many or the class of an expanded clone; other rows omit it.

j_call,v_call,d_call,clone_size,cdr3_aa,cdr3_nt
TRBJ2-7,TRBV7-6,.,.,CASSSNLDSYEQYF,TGTGCCAGCAGCTCTAACTTGGACAGCTACGAGCAGTACTTC
TRBJ2-7,TRBV4-1,.,.,CASSLGPSYEQYF,TGCGCCAGCAGCCTTGGGCCCTCCTACGAGCAGTACTTC
TRBJ2-1,TRBV10-3,.,.,CAISKSGVDEQFF,TGTGCCATCAGCAAGTCGGGAGTGGATGAGCAGTTCTTC
TRBJ1-1,TRBV6-5,.,.,CASRQILNTEAFF,TGTGCCAGCCGACAGATTTTGAACACTGAAGCTTTCTTT
TRBJ1-1,TRBV24-1,.,.,CATSGGPNTEAFF,TGTGCCACCAGTGGAGGCCCCAACACTGAAGCTTTCTTT
TRBJ2-7,TRBV7-2,.,.,CASSLAGGPTYEQYF,TGTGCCAGCAGCTTAGCTGGGGGGCCCACCTACGAGCAGTACTTC
TRBJ1-1,TRBV20-1,TRBD1,.,CSARQQGAYGEAFF,TGCAGTGCTAGACAACAGGGGGCTTACGGTGAAGCTTTCTTT
TRBJ1-2,TRBV24-1,.,.,CATSDSGYSYGYTF,TGTGCCACCAGTGATAGTGGATACTCCTATGGCTACACCTTC
TRBJ1-1,TRBV7-3,.,.,CASSSDPGSTEAFF,TGTGCCAGCAGCTCCGATCCAGGGTCCACTGAAGCTTTCTTT
TRBJ2-1,TRBV6-2/TRBV6-3,.,.,CASSRTGINYNEQFF,TGTGCCAGCAGTCGGACTGGGATTAACTACAATGAGCAGTTCTTC
TRBJ2-7,TRBV20-1,TRBD2,.,CSATPGGYEQYF,TGCAGTGCCACTCCGGGGGGTTACGAGCAGTACTTC
TRBJ2-3,TRBV27,TRBD2,.,CASSLFTGGSTDTQYF,TGTGCCAGCAGTTTATTCACGGGAGGTTCTACAGATACGCAGTATTTT
TRBJ1-5,TRBV7-9,.,once,CASSRDGQPQHF,TGTGCCAGCTCCCGGGACGGGCAGCCCCAGCATTTT
TRBJ2-7,TRBV6-6,.,once,CASSYSRDLFASEQYF,TGTGCCAGCAGTTACTCGAGGGACCTCTTCGCCTCCGAGCAGTACTTC
TRBJ1-5,TRBV6-2/TRBV6-3,.,.,CASSDPPGHQPQHF,TGTGCCAGCAGTGACCCCCCGGGGCATCAGCCCCAGCATTTT
TRBJ2-4,TRBV5-6,TRBD1,once,CASSLPGQGIENIQYF,TGTGCCAGCAGCCTACCGGGACAGGGGATTGAAAACATTCAGTACTTC
TRBJ2-7,TRBV28,.,.,CASGAGLEQYF,TGTGCCAGCGGGGCCGGTTTAGAGCAGTACTTC
TRBJ2-5,TRBV3-1,.,.,CASSQDGETQYF,TGTGCCAGCAGCCAAGACGGGGAGACCCAGTACTTC
TRBJ1-2,TRBV10-3,TRBD1,.,CAISAPTGLGYTF,TGTGCCATCAGTGCCCCGACAGGGTTAGGCTACACCTTC
TRBJ2-7,TRBV20-1,.,.,CSARDFRGDYEQYF,TGCAGTGCTAGAGATTTTCGAGGGGACTACGAGCAGTACTTC
TRBJ2-7,TRBV3-1,TRBD2,.,CASSQVGLAGAQAYEQYF,TGTGCCAGCAGCCAAGTTGGACTAGCGGGAGCCCAAGCCTACGAGCAGTACTTC
TRBJ2-7,TRBV2,TRBD1,.,CASNQFPGQGYEQYF,TGTGCCAGCAACCAATTCCCGGGACAGGGATACGAGCAGTACTTC
TRBJ2-3,TRBV7-8,TRBD2,once,CASSRTTYSGRAGGADTQYF,TGTGCCAGCAGCCGAACCACCTATAGCGGGAGGGCCGGCGGTGCGGATACGCAGTATTTT
TRBJ2-7,TRBV18,.,once,CASSPYGVTYEQYF,TGTGCCAGCTCACCCTACGGCGTCACCTACGAGCAGTACTTC
TRBJ2-5,TRBV25-1,TRBD2,.,CASMGLAVQETQYF,TGTGCCAGCATGGGACTAGCGGTTCAAGAGACCCAGTACTTC
TRBJ2-7,TRBV6-6,.,.,CASTLNGNEQYF,TGTGCCAGCACCTTGAACGGGAACGAGCAGTACTTC
TRBJ2-2,TRBV5-1,TRBD1,.,CASTGQGTTGELFF,TGCGCCAGCACAGGACAGGGGACCACCGGGGAGCTGTTTTTT
TRBJ1-2,TRBV7-9,.,.,CASSLPYLPYTF,TGTGCCAGCAGCTTACCATACTTGCCATACACCTTC
TRBJ2-7,TRBV11-2,TRBD1,.,CASSPDRGMYF,TGTGCCAGCAGCCCGGACAGGGGGATGTACTTC
TRBJ1-3,TRBV9,.,.,CASSPQPSGNTIYF,TGTGCCAGCAGTCCTCAACCATCTGGAAACACCATATATTTT
TRBJ2-7,TRBV10-3,TRBD1,.,CAISRTGGSGNEQYF,TGTGCCATCAGTCGGACAGGGGGATCAGGCAACGAGCAGTACTTC
TRBJ2-7,TRBV7-2,TRBD2,.,CASRKVAGGYEQYF,TGTGCCAGCAGGAAGGTCGCGGGAGGCTACGAGCAGTACTTC
TRBJ2-7,TRBV27,TRBD2,.,CASSYKMTGSGRIYEQYF,TGTGCCAGCAGTTACAAAATGACGGGTAGCGGGAGGATTTACGAGCAGTACTTC
TRBJ2-4,TRBV12-3/TRBV12-4,TRBD2,.,CASSLALLAGAHIQYF,TGTGCCAGCAGTTTAGCGCTGCTAGCGGGAGCCCACATTCAGTACTTC
TRBJ1-5,TRBV7-7,.,.,CASSLARDSGNQPQHF,TGTGCTAGCAGCTTAGCGAGGGACTCGGGGAATCAGCCCCAGCATTTT
TRBJ1-3,TRBV4-1,.,.,CASSNRQSISGNTIYF,TGCGCCAGCAGCAATCGACAGTCTATCTCTGGAAACACCATATATTTT
TRBJ2-2,TRBV4-1,.,.,CASSRGQGGTGELFF,TGCGCCAGCAGCCGGGGCCAGGGTGGTACCGGGGAGCTGTTTTTT
TRBJ2-5,TRBV7-8,TRBD2,.,CASTMGPLAGVRYQETQYF,TGTGCCAGCACCATGGGGCCGTTAGCGGGAGTGAGGTACCAAGAGACCCAGTACTTC
TRBJ2-1,TRBV4-2,TRBD2,.,CASSQEIGIAGVDEQFF,TGTGCCAGCAGCCAAGAGATCGGAATAGCGGGAGTTGATGAGCAGTTCTTC
TRBJ2-1,TRBV7-3,.,.,CASSLGREVDNEQFF,TGTGCCAGCAGCTTAGGGCGGGAAGTCGACAATGAGCAGTTCTTC
TRBJ2-3,TRBV2,.,.,CASNPLPRPTDTQYF,TGTGCCAGCAATCCACTCCCCCGCCCCACAGATACGCAGTATTTT
TRBJ2-7,TRBV5-4,.,.,CASSSTGEQYF,TGTGCCAGCAGCTCTACAGGCGAGCAGTACTTC
TRBJ2-2,TRBV12-3/TRBV12-4,.,.,CASSLPSLGGELFF,TGTGCCAGCAGTTTGCCGTCCCTCGGCGGGGAGCTGTTTTTT
TRBJ1-3,TRBV4-1,.,.,CASSQVFEMPGNTIYF,TGCGCCAGCAGCCAAGTCTTTGAAATGCCAGGAAACACCATATATTTT
TRBJ2-3,TRBV14,.,.,CASSRLDLDTQYF,TGTGCCAGCAGCCGGCTAGATTTGGATACGCAGTATTTT
TRBJ2-7,TRBV5-4,.,.,CASSTGRSYEQYF,TGTGCCAGCAGCACCGGGCGATCCTACGAGCAGTACTTC
TRBJ1-2,TRBV29-1,.,.,CSVAEANGYTF,TGCAGCGTTGCCGAGGCGAACGGCTACACCTTC
TRBJ2-1,TRBV20-1,TRBD1,.,CSASPARGSDEQFF,TGCAGTGCTAGTCCTGCCAGGGGGTCGGATGAGCAGTTCTTC
TRBJ1-2,TRBV7-9,.,once,CASSLSSSNYGYTF,TGTGCCAGCAGCTTAAGCAGCTCTAACTATGGCTACACCTTC
TRBJ2-2,TRBV11-2,TRBD2,.,CASSSASGGELFF,TGTGCCAGCAGCTCCGCTAGCGGAGGGGAGCTGTTTTTT
TRBJ1-5,TRBV5-1,.,.,CASSLRGGSNQPQHF,TGCGCCAGCAGCTTGAGGGGAGGGAGCAATCAGCCCCAGCATTTT
TRBJ2-6,TRBV30,.,.,CASPPRGGGANVLTF,TGTGCCTCACCACCGAGGGGGGGTGGGGCCAACGTCCTGACTTTC
TRBJ1-1,TRBV28,.,.,CATLAGGAKAFF,TGTGCCACCCTGGCGGGCGGGGCGAAAGCTTTCTTT